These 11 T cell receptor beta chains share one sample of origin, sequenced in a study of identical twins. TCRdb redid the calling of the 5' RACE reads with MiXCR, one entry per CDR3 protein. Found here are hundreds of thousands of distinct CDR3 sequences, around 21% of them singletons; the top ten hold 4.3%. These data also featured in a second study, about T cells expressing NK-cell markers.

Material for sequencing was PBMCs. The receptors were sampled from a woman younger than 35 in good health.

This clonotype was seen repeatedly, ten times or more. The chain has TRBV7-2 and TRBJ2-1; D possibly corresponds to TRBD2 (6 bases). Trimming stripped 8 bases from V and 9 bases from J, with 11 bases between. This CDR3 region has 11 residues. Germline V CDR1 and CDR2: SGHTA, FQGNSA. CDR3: CASGLPTEQFF. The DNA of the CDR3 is TGTGCCAGCGGACTACCGACTGAGCAGTTCTTC.

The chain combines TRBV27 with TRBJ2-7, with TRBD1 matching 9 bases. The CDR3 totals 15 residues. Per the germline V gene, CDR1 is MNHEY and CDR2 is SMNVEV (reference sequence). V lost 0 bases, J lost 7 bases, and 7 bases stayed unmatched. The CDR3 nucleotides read TGTGCCAGCAGTTTATCGGGACAGGGTCTGGAGGAGCAGTACTTC. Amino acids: CASSLSGQGLEEQYF.

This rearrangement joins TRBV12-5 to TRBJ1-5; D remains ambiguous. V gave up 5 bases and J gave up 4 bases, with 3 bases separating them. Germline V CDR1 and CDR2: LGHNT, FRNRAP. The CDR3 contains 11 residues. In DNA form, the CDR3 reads TGTGCTAGTGGTATTAATCAGCCCCAGCATTTT. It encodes CASGINQPQHF. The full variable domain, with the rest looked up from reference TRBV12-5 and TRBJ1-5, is DARVTQTPRHKVTEMGQEVTMRCQPILGHNTVFWYRQTMMQGLELLAYFRNRAPLDDSGMPKDRFSAEMPDATLATLKIQPSEPRDSAVYFCASGINQPQHFGDGTRLSIL.

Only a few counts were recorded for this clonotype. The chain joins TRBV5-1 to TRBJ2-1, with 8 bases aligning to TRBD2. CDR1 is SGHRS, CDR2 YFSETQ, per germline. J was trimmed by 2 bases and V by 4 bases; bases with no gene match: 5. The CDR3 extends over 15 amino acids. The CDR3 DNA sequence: TGCGCCAGCAGCCCCCGGGGGGGAGCCTACAATGAGCAGTTCTTC. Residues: CASSPRGGAYNEQFF. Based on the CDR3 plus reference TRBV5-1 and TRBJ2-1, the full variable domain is KAGVTQTPRYLIKTRGQQVTLSCSPISGHRSVSWYQQTPGQGLQFLFEYFSETQRNKGNFPGRFSGRQFSNSRSEMNVSTLELGDSALYLCASSPRGGAYNEQFFGPGTRLTVL.

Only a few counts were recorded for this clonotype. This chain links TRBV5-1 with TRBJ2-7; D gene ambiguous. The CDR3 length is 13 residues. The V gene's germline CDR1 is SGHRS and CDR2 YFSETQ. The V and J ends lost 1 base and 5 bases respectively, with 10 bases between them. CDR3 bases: TGCGCCAGCAGCTTGCAACTTGAGGACGAGCAGTACTTC. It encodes CASSLQLEDEQYF.

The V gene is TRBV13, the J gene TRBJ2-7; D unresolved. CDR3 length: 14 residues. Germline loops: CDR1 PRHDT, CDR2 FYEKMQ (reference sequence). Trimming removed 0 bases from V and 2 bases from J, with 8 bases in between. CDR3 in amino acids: CASSLGTETYEQYF. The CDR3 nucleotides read TGTGCCAGCAGCTTAGGGACGGAGACCTACGAGCAGTACTTC.

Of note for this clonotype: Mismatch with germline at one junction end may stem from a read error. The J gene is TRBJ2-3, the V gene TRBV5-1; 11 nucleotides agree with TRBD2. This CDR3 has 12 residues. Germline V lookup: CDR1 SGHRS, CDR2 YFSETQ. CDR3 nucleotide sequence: TGTGCCAGCAGTCTAGCGGGGGGTACGCAGTATTTT. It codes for CASSLAGGTQYF.

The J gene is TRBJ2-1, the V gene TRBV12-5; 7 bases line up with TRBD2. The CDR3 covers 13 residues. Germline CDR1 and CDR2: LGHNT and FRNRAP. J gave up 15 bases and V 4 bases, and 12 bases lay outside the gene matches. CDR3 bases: TGTGCTAGTGGTTCCTCCGGGACTACGAGACGGTTCTTC. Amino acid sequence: CASGSSGTTRRFF.

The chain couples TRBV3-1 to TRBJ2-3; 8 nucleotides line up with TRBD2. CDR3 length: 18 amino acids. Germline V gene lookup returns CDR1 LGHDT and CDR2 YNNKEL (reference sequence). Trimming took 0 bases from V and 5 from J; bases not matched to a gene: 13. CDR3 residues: CASSQDFPAGDIRDTQYF. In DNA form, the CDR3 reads TGTGCCAGCAGCCAAGATTTTCCAGCGGGAGATATTAGAGATACGCAGTATTTT.

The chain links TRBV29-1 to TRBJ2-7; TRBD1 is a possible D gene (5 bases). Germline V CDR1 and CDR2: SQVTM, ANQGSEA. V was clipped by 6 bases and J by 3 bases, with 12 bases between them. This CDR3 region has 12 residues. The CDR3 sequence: CSVVRGNYEQYF. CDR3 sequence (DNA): TGCAGCGTCGTTAGGGGTAACTACGAGCAGTACTTC.

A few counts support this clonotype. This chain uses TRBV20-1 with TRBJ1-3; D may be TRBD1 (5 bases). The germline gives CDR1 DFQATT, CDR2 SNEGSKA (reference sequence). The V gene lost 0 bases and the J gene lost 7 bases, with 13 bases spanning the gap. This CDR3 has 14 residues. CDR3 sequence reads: CSARDPRTLNTIYF. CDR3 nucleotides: TGCAGTGCTAGAGATCCTAGGACACTGAACACCATATATTTT.